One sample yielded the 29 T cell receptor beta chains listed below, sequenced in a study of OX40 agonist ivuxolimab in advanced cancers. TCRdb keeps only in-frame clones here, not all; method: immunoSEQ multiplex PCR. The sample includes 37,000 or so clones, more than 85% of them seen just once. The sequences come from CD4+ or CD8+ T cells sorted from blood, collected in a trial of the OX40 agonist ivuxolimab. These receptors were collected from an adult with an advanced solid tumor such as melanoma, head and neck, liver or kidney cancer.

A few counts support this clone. The CDR3 here is CASSIREEPYNEQFF. The CDR3 region has the DNA TGTGCCAGTAGTATTCGGGAGGAACCCTACAATGAGCAGTTCTTC. The chain is built from TRBV19 and TRBJ2-1; 7 bases map to TRBD2. This CDR3 comprises 15 residues. Germline V lookup: CDR1 LNHDA, CDR2 SQIVND (reference sequence). The ends lost 3 bases at V and 2 bases at J; junction bases unmatched: 4.

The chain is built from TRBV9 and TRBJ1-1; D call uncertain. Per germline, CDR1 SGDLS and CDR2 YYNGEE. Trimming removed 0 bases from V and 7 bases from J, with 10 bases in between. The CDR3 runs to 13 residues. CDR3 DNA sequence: TGTGCCAGCAGCGTAGAAGGTCAGCTTGAAGCTTTCTTT. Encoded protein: CASSVEGQLEAFF. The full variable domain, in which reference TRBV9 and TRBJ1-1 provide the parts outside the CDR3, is DSGVTQTPKHLITATGQRVTLRCSPRSGDLSVYWYQQSLDQGLQFLIQYYNGEERAKGNILERFSAQQFPDLHSELNLSSLELGDSALYFCASSVEGQLEAFFGQGTRLTVV.

The CDR3 sequence is CASSAGGGTEAFF. Written as DNA, the CDR3 is TGTGCCAGCAGCGCAGGAGGAGGGACTGAAGCTTTCTTT. This chain links TRBV9 with TRBJ1-1; D gene unclear. Trimming pared 3 bases from V and 5 bases from J, leaving 11 bases between. The CDR3 consists of 13 residues. The V gene's germline CDR1 is SGDLS and CDR2 YYNGEE.

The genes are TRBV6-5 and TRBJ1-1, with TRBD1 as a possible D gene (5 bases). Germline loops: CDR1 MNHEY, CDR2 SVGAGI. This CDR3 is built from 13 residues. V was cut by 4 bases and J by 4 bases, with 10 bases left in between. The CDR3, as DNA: TGTGCCAGCAGTTTTAGTGGGGGCACTGAAGCTTTCTTT. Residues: CASSFSGGTEAFF.

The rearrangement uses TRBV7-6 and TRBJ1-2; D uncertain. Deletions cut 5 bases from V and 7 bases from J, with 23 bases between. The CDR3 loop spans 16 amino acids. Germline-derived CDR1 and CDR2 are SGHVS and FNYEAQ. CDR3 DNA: TGTGCCAGCAGCGTAACGACGGGAGGTCCTTCTGGTGGCTACACCTTC. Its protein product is CASSVTTGGPSGGYTF. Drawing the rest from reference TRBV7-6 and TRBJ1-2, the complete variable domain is GAGVSQSPRYKVTKRGQDVALRCDPISGHVSLYWYRQALGQGPEFLTYFNYEAQQDKSGLPNDRFSAERPEGSISTLTIQRTEQRDSAMYRCASSVTTGGPSGGYTFGSGTRLTVV.

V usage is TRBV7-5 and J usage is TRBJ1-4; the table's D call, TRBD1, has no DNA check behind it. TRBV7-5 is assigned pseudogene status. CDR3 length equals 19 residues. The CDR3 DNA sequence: TGTGTCAGAAGCTCCCTTCTTAGGGGCCCAGTTACAACTAATGAAAAACTGTTTTTT. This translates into CVRSSLLRGPVTTNEKLFF.

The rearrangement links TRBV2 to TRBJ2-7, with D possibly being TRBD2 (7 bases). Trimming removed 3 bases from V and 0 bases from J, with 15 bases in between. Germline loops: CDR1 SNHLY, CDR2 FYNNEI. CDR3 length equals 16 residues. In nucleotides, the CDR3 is TGTGCCAGCAGTGATCCGAGGGGGGGGAGCTCCTACGAGCAGTACTTC. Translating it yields CASSDPRGGSSYEQYF.

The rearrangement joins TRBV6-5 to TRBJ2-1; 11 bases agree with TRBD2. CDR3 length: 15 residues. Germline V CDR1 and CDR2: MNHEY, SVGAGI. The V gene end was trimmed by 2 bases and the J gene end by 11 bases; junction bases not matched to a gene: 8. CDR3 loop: CASSYVGLAGGKQFF. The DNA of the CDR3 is TGTGCCAGCAGTTACGTCGGGCTAGCGGGGGGTAAGCAGTTCTTC.

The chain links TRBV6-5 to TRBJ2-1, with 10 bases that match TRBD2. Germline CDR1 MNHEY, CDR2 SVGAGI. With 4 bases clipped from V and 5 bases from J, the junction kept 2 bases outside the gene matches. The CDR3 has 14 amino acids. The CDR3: CASSLGLANNEQFF. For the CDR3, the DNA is TGTGCCAGCAGTTTGGGACTAGCGAACAATGAGCAGTTCTTC.

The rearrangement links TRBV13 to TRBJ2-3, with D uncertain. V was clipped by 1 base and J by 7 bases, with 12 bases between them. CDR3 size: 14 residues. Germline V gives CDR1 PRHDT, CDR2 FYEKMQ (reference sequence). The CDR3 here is CASSLDELRHTQYF. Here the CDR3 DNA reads TGTGCCAGCAGCTTAGACGAGCTGCGACATACGCAGTATTTT.

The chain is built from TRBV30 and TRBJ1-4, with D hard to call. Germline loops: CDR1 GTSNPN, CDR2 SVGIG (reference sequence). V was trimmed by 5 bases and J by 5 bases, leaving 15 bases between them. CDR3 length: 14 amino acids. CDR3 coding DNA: TGTGCCTGGGAAGGTCAGACTCCCAATGAAAAACTGTTTTTT. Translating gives CAWEGQTPNEKLFF.

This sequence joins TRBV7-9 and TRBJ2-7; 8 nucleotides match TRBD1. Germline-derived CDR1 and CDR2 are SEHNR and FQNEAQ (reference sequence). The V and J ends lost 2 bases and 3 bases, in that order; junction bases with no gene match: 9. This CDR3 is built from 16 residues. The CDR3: CASSLSGQGVYYEQYF. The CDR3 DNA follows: TGTGCCAGCAGCTTATCCGGACAGGGCGTCTACTACGAGCAGTACTTC. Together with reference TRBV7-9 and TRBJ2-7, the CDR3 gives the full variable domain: DTGVSQNPRHKITKRGQNVTFRCDPISEHNRLYWYRQTLGQGPEFLTYFQNEAQLEKSRLLSDRFSAERPKGSFSTLEIQRTEQGDSAMYLCASSLSGQGVYYEQYFGPGTRLTVT.

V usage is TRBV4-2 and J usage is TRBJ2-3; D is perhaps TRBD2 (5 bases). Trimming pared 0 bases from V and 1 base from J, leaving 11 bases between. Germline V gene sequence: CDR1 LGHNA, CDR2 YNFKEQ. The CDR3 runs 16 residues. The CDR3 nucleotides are TGTGCCAGCAGCCAAGAATGGGCGGGCCGCACAGATACGCAGTATTTT. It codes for CASSQEWAGRTDTQYF.

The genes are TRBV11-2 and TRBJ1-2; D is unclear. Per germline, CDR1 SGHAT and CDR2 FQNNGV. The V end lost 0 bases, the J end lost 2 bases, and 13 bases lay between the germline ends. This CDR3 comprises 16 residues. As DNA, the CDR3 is TGTGCCAGCAGCTTAGATGGTTTTTTGGGGAACTATGGCTACACCTTC. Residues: CASSLDGFLGNYGYTF.

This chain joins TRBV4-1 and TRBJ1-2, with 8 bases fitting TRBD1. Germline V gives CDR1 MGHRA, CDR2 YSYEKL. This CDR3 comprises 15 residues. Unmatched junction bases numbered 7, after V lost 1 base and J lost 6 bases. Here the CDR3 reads CASSQGTGRNDGYTF. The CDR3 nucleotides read TGCGCCAGCAGCCAAGGGACAGGGAGGAACGATGGCTACACCTTC.

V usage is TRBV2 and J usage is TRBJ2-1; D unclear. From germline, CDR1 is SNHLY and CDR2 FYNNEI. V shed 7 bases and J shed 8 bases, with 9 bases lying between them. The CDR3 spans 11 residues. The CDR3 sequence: CASTADDEQFF. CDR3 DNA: TGTGCCAGCACCGCAGACGATGAGCAGTTCTTC.

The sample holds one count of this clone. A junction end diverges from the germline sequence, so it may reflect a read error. The CDR3 spells CASSPYVKTEAFF. Here the CDR3 DNA reads TGTGCCAGCAGCCCCTATGTGAAAACTGAAGCTTTCTTT. The chain recombines TRBV14 with TRBJ1-1; no definite D call. This CDR3 is built from 13 residues. Germline assignment: CDR1 SGHDN and CDR2 FVKESK.

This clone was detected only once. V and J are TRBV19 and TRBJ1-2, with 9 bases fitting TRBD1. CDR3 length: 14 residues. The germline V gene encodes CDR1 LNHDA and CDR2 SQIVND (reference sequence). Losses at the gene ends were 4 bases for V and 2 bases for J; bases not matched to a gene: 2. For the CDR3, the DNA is TGTGCCAGTAGTACTGGGACAGGGAACTATGGCTACACCTTC. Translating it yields CASSTGTGNYGYTF.

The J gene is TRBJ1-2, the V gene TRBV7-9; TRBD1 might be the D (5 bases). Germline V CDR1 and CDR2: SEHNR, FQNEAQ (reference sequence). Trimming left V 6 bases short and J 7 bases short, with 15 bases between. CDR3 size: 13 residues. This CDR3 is CASSPRVAGGYTF. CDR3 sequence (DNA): TGTGCCAGCAGTCCCAGGGTTGCGGGTGGCTACACCTTC.

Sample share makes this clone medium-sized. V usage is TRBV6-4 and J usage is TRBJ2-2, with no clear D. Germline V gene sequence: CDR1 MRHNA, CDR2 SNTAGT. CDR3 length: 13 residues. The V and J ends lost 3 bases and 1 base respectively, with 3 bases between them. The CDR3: CASSEGNTGELFF. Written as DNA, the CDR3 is TGTGCCAGCAGTGAGGGGAACACCGGGGAGCTGTTTTTT.

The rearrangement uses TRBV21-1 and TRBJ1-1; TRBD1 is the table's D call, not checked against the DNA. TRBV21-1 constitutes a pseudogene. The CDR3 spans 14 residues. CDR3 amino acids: CASSRRTGETEAFF. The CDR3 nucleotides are TGTGCCAGCAGCAGACGGACAGGGGAGACTGAAGCTTTCTTT.

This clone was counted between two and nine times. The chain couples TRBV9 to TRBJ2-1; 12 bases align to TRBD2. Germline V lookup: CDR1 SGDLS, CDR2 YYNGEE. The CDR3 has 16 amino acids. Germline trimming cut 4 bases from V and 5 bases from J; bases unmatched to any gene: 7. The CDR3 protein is CASSSRTSGVHNEQFF. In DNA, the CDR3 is TGTGCCAGCAGCTCAAGGACTAGCGGGGTTCACAATGAGCAGTTCTTC.

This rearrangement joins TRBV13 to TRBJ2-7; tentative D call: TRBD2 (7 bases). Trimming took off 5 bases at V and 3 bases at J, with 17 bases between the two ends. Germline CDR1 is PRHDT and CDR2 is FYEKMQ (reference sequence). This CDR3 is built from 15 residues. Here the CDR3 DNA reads TGTGCCAGCAGCCATACGGGGGGCGCATTCTACGAGCAGTACTTC. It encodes CASSHTGGAFYEQYF. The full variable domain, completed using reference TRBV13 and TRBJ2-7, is AAGVIQSPRHLIKEKRETATLKCYPIPRHDTVYWYQQGPGQDPQFLISFYEKMQSDKGSIPDRFSAQQFSDYHSELNMSSLELGDSALYFCASSHTGGAFYEQYFGPGTRLTVT.

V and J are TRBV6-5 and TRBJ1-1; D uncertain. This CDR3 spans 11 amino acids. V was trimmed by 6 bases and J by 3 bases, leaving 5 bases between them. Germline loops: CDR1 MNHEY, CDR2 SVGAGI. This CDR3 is CASSSDTEAFF. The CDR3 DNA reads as TGTGCCAGCAGCTCAGACACTGAAGCTTTCTTT.

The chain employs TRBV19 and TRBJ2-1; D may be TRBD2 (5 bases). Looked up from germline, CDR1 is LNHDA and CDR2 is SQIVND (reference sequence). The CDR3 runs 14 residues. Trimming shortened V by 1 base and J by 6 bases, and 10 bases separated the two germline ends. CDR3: CASSIGEIFNEQFF. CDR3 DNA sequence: TGTGCCAGTAGTATAGGGGAGATTTTCAATGAGCAGTTCTTC. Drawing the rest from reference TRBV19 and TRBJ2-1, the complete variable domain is DGGITQSPKYLFRKEGQNVTLSCEQNLNHDAMYWYRQDPGQGLRLIYYSQIVNDFQKGDIAEGYSVSREKKESFPLTVTSAQKNPTAFYLCASSIGEIFNEQFFGPGTRLTVL.

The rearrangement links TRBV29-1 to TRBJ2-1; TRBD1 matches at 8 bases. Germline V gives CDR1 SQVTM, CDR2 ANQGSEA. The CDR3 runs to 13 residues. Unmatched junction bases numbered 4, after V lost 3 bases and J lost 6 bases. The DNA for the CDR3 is TGCAGCGTTGATAAGGACAGGGCCAATGAGCAGTTCTTC. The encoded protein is CSVDKDRANEQFF.

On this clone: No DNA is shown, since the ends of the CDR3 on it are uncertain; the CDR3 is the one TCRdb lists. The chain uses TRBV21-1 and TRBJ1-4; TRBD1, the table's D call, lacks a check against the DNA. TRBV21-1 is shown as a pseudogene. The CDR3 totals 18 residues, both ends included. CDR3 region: CASPKAYSCQASDEKLFF.

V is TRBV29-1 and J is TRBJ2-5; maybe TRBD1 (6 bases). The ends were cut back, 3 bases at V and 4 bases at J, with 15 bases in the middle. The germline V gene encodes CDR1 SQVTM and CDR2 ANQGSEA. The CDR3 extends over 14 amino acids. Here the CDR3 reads CSVDRQGQGETQYF. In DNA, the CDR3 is TGCAGCGTTGATAGGCAGGGGCAGGGAGAGACCCAGTACTTC.

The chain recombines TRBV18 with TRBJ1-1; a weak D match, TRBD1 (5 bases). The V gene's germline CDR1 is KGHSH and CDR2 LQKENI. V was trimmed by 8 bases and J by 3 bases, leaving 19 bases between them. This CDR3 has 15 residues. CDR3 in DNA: TGTGCCAGCACGACAAGCCCGGGGGTCGACACTGAAGCTTTCTTT. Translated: CASTTSPGVDTEAFF.